The 2 T cell receptor beta chains presented below share a single source sample, sequenced in a study of blood T cell repertoires in COVID-19. Using immunoSEQ multiplex PCR, the repertoire was profiled, and TCRdb retains in-frame clones only, with some absent. The sample holds some 280,000 clones; 75% to 90% are singletons and the top ten take less than 0.95%. Sequencing was performed on peripheral blood. All receptors derive from a woman aged 40 to 50 who had recovered from COVID-19.

The rearrangement joins TRBV19 to TRBJ1-1; D gene ambiguous. The V and J ends lost 3 bases and 7 bases respectively, with 15 bases between them. The CDR3 is 14 amino acids. Germline-derived CDR1 and CDR2 are LNHDA and SQIVND (reference sequence). The CDR3 is CASSMLPASLEAFF. The CDR3 region has the DNA TGTGCCAGTAGTATGTTGCCAGCTAGCCTTGAAGCTTTCTTT.

The rearrangement joins TRBV9 to TRBJ2-3; maybe TRBD2 (5 bases). Germline CDR1 and CDR2: SGDLS and YYNGEE. V was cut by 4 bases and J by 2 bases, with 17 bases left in between. CDR3 length: 16 residues. The CDR3 nucleotides read TGTGCCAGCAGCCCCCGGGGTTGGTCCGCCACAGATACGCAGTATTTT. Its protein product is CASSPRGWSATDTQYF.